This TCR beta chain was sequenced for a study of T cells in placental villitis. A note on the overall study: The study compared placental TCR-beta repertoires across villitis of unknown etiology, gestational-age-matched unaffected controls, and infectious villitis to test an allograft-versus-infection hypothesis.

The five infectious villitis placentae, four with confirmed cytomegalovirus and one with Toxoplasma gondii, were included without being matched to the other groups. In the infectious villitis group, the mothers were found to be younger and to have smaller fetuses, and preterm delivery or intrauterine demise was recorded in two cases. After delivery, the placentae were collected and evaluated both grossly and histologically, and only then was archival tissue selected. Five 10-micron scrolls were cut from each FFPE block, and DNA was isolated using the AllPrep DNA/RNA FFPE Tissue kit. NanoDrop was used to check DNA concentration and purity, and a Bioanalyzer was used to assess RNA quality. CDR1 and CDR2 are read off the germline V gene (reference sequence) as LGHDT and YNNKEL. From its cysteine to its phenylalanine, the CDR3 spans 17 amino acids. The sequence is cut down to CDR3 DNA, 51 bases in frame from base 1. The V and J ends are trimmed by 6 bases and 0 bases, leaving 20 bases between them.

On this clone itself: This clone's antigen is unknown. The record has no base qualities; no much larger clone is one base away.

The immunoSEQ v4 bias-controlled multiplex PCR assay, performed blinded to group allocation, was used to amplify TCR-beta CDR3 regions from genomic DNA. To estimate nucleated cell and T cell quantities per sample, reference gene primers were included together with the TCR-beta primers. Sequencing of the libraries was performed on an Illumina MiSeq with a 100-cycle paired-end protocol. The paper's processing steps were these. Diversity and richness were calculated in immunoSEQ Analyzer software; richness by iChao1, clonality based on Pielou evenness and Shannon diversity (0-1, higher means less diverse). CDR3 amino acid sequences together with their V/J genes were searched in VDJdb for CMV, EBV and influenza A specificities using confidence 3 and substitution 2. The Morisita-Horn index was used to assess how much TCR-beta amino acid clonotypes overlapped between the villitis of unknown etiology, infectious villitis and control repertoires. TCRdb's version of the immuneACCESS table is confined to in-frame rearrangements and falls short of the full clone set. An unresolved V gene accounts for under half of the shortfall where checked; the remainder is of unknown origin. V, J and clone size reflect that table, while D and trimming were determined from the DNA. The sample table shows some 6,200 clones, and roughly 73% are seen once. The ten largest clones take up 7.5% to 10% of the sample.

Beyond this particular receptor, the publication reports: Small amounts of decidua were contained in the paraffin blocks, so some of the captured T cells, especially in controls, may have been decidual rather than villous infiltrates. CMV-specific clone frequencies were lower in villitis of unknown etiology than in infectious CMV cases (approximately 0.00095 vs 0.0099), and villitis of unknown etiology did not differ from controls on this measure. Sequencing bulk tissue could not tell helper, regulatory or cytotoxic T cells apart, could not separate maternal from fetal T cells, and left out gamma-delta receptors.

This clonotype was obtained from a human patient with infectious villitis; the placental T cells may come from both mother and fetus. This receptor chain uses TRBV3-1 (or the pseudogene TRBV3-2) and TRBJ1-2, with the D gene call left open. The sequencing input was placental tissue containing maternal and fetal cells. The DNA sequence is as follows: TGTGCCAGCAGGAGTAGCGCCCCTCGTGCAGCTAACTATGGCTACACCTTC. This is translated as CASRSSAPRAANYGYTF.